Sequencing of this TCR beta chain was carried out in a study of neoadjuvant anti-PD-1 for oral cavity cancer. Only in-frame clones appear in the TCRdb table, and some are missing; sequencing was by immunoSEQ multiplex PCR. The top ten clones hold approximately 5% of a sample with roughly 40,000 clones, 77% of them seen once. As to time point: after neoadjuvant nivolumab, at surgical resection. The CDR3 spans 15 residues. The germline gives CDR1 SEHNR, CDR2 FQNEAQ (reference sequence). Trimming took 3 bases from V and 3 from J, leaving 13 bases between them. This receptor was taken from a person between 40 and 80 years old with oral cavity squamous cell carcinoma. Sequenced material: PBMCs, taken after nivolumab (anti-PD-1) treatment. The V gene is TRBV7-9, the J gene TRBJ2-3; no reliable D call. CDR3 protein: CASSLGRVWTDTQYF. CDR3 nucleotide sequence: TGTGCCAGCAGCTTGGGCCGCGTCTGGACAGATACGCAGTATTTT.